A single sample is the source of the 17 T cell receptor beta chains below, sequenced in a study of shared clonotypes between healthy human individuals. Using immunoSEQ multiplex PCR, the repertoire was profiled, and TCRdb retains in-frame clones only, with some absent. The table lists 550,000 to 800,000 clones, roughly 87% of them singletons. Sample: memory CD8+ T cells from PBMCs. Subset reported: CD45RO+ cells pooled with CCR7-negative TemRA cells. The receptors stem from a young man in good health. Some clones in this sample may be carry-over from other donors' samples.

The chain links TRBV5-6 to TRBJ2-2; D not resolved. Germline CDR1 is SGHDT and CDR2 is YYEEEE. CDR3 size: 14 residues. Trimming removed 2 bases at V and 1 base at J, with 6 bases between. The CDR3 nucleotides are TGTGCCAGCAGCTTTACTGTGAACACCGGGGAGCTGTTTTTT. Protein: CASSFTVNTGELFF.

This rearrangement joins TRBV6-5 to TRBJ2-2, with no clear D. The CDR3 is 13 residues long. Trimming removed 0 bases from V and 4 bases from J, with 3 bases in between. Germline CDR1 is MNHEY and CDR2 is SVGAGI. The DNA of the CDR3 is TGTGCCAGCAGTTACTCTATCACCGGGGAGCTGTTTTTT. It translates to CASSYSITGELFF.

The rearrangement links TRBV27 to TRBJ2-3; 8 bases map to TRBD2. This CDR3 is 16 amino acids long. Unmatched junction bases numbered 9, after V lost 4 bases and J lost 3 bases. Germline CDR1 MNHEY, CDR2 SMNVEV (reference sequence). Here the CDR3 reads CASSWGGGLPTDTQYF. CDR3 nucleotides: TGTGCCAGCAGTTGGGGCGGGGGGCTCCCGACAGATACGCAGTATTTT.

The CDR3 region is CASREYGVQNQPQHF. Written as DNA, the CDR3 is TGTGCCAGCAGAGAATATGGGGTCCAAAATCAGCCCCAGCATTTT. The chain combines TRBV28 with TRBJ1-5; D gene ambiguous. The ends were cut back, 6 bases at V and 4 bases at J, with 16 bases in the middle. The CDR3 covers 15 residues. Germline CDR1 is MDHEN and CDR2 is SYDVKM.

The chain recombines TRBV5-6 with TRBJ2-7; 10 bases are a match to TRBD2. The V gene's germline CDR1 is SGHDT and CDR2 YYEEEE. After removal of 3 bases from V and 4 bases from J, the junction contained 7 bases not matched to a gene. The CDR3 consists of 15 residues. CDR3 sequence (DNA): TGTGCCAGCAGCTCTAGGACTAGCGGATCTTACGAGCAGTACTTC. This translates into CASSSRTSGSYEQYF.

The chain employs TRBV27 and TRBJ2-7; the D gene is possibly TRBD2 (5 bases). V lost 6 bases and J lost 4, with 13 bases in between. From germline, CDR1 is MNHEY and CDR2 SMNVEV (reference sequence). There are 13 residues in the CDR3. CDR3 nucleotide sequence: TGTGCCAGCAGCAAATCCGGGGATTACGAGCAGTACTTC. Its protein is CASSKSGDYEQYF.

The chain employs TRBV4-1 and TRBJ2-2; TRBD1 matches 7 bases. This CDR3 is built from 14 residues. V shed 4 bases, J shed 7 bases, and the junction held 6 bases outside the gene matches. CDR1 is MGHRA, CDR2 YSYEKL, per germline. The CDR3 loop is CASSRETGRGELFF. The CDR3 coding sequence is TGCGCCAGCAGCCGCGAGACAGGGCGCGGGGAGCTGTTTTTT.

On this clone itself: Other DNA sequences in this sample translate to the same CDR3. The rearrangement joins TRBV25-1 to TRBJ1-5, with D uncertain. V shed 4 bases and J shed 4 bases, with 8 bases lying between them. The CDR3 totals 13 residues. The V gene's germline CDR1 is MGHDK and CDR2 SYGVNS. The CDR3 spells CASSVGSNQPQHF. DNA for the CDR3: TGTGCCAGCAGTGTGGGGTCGAATCAGCCCCAGCATTTT.

This clone turned up a few times. The chain couples TRBV6-1 to TRBJ1-4; D gene unclear. Trimming removed 11 bases at V and 8 bases at J, with 24 bases between. The length of the CDR3 is 15 residues. Looked up from germline, CDR1 is MNHNS and CDR2 is SASEGT. The CDR3 bases are TGTGCCTCCCAGTTGGCTACGGAATACACAGAAAAACTGTTTTTT. It is translated as CASQLATEYTEKLFF.

About this clone itself: An end of the junction differs from the germline gene, which may be a read error. The chain joins TRBV27 to TRBJ1-5; no clear D. The V gene's germline CDR1 is MNHEY and CDR2 SMNVEV (reference sequence). This CDR3 comprises 17 residues. CDR3 bases: TGTGCCAGCAGTCTATCAAGGGCAATGAAACCCAATCAGCCCCAGCATTTT. Translation: CASSLSRAMKPNQPQHF.

This chain links TRBV5-7 with TRBJ2-1; no firm D call. TRBV5-7 is an open reading frame, and its role is uncertain. V was pared by 8 bases and J by 5 bases, with 11 bases between. The CDR3 consists of 12 residues. The CDR3 region is CARSVVDNEQFF. Written as DNA, the CDR3 is TGTGCCAGGTCGGTAGTAGACAATGAGCAGTTCTTC.

The rearrangement links TRBV29-1 to TRBJ2-5; D not certain. Trimming left V 7 bases short and J 5 bases short, with 8 bases between. Germline loops: CDR1 SQVTM, CDR2 ANQGSEA. This CDR3 spans 10 amino acids. The DNA for the CDR3 is TGCAGCGCCGAGAGCGAGACCCAGTACTTC. Its translation is CSAESETQYF. The complete variable domain, with remaining parts taken from reference TRBV29-1 and TRBJ2-5, reads SAVISQKPSRDICQRGTSLTIQCQVDSQVTMMFWYRQQPGQSLTLIATANQGSEATYESGFVIDKFPISRPNLTFSTLTVSNMSPEDSSIYLCSAESETQYFGPGTRLLVL.

Points on this clone: The same CDR3 can be traced to other DNA sequences in this sample. The chain carries TRBV27 and TRBJ1-5; 7 bases fit TRBD1. Germline loops: CDR1 MNHEY, CDR2 SMNVEV (reference sequence). Trimming cost V 2 bases and J 4 bases; bases outside gene matches: 2. The CDR3 length is 14 residues. CDR3 in DNA: TGTGCCAGCAGTTTACGGGACAGAAATCAGCCCCAGCATTTT. This translates into CASSLRDRNQPQHF.

The V gene is TRBV28, the J gene TRBJ2-3; D remains ambiguous. The CDR3 runs to 14 residues. The V gene lost 2 bases and the J gene lost 2 bases, with 8 bases spanning the gap. Germline CDR1 and CDR2: MDHEN and SYDVKM. Here the CDR3 reads CASSLRNNTDTQYF. The CDR3 coding sequence is TGTGCCAGCAGTTTACGGAATAACACAGATACGCAGTATTTT.

The rearrangement uses TRBV29-1 and TRBJ2-7; D is possibly TRBD1 or TRBD2 (5 bases each). V dropped 6 bases and J dropped 6 bases, with 21 bases sitting between them. Germline-derived CDR1 and CDR2 are SQVTM and ANQGSEA. This CDR3 comprises 14 residues. The CDR3 loop is CSVLGTGYEGEQYF. CDR3 nucleotide sequence: TGCAGCGTCCTTGGGACGGGTTACGAGGGCGAGCAGTACTTC.

The rearrangement links TRBV28 to TRBJ1-5; D perhaps matches TRBD1 (5 bases). Trimming stripped 5 bases from V and 2 bases from J, with 10 bases between. This CDR3 contains 14 residues. Germline assignment: CDR1 MDHEN and CDR2 SYDVKM. The CDR3 spells CASSRDGRNQPQHF. As DNA, the CDR3 is TGTGCCAGCAGTAGGGACGGCCGCAATCAGCCCCAGCATTTT.

This chain connects TRBV7-3 to TRBJ2-3, with 7 bases identical to TRBD1. This CDR3 is 15 amino acids long. CDR1 is SGHTA and CDR2 is FQGTGA in the germline V gene. V shed 2 bases, J shed 2 bases, and the junction held 4 bases outside the gene matches. CDR3 in DNA: TGTGCCAGCAGCTTAGTACAGGGGACCACAGATACGCAGTATTTT. Translated: CASSLVQGTTDTQYF.